Listed below are T cell receptor beta chains from one sample, sequenced in a study of T cell responses to AZD1222 COVID-19 vaccine. Sequenced by immunoSEQ multiplex PCR; TCRdb stores in-frame clones only, minus some. The table has roughly 54,000 clones, around 89% seen once. The sample here was peripheral blood, taken 28 days after the second AZD1222 dose. These receptors all stem from an adult who received the AZD1222 COVID-19 vaccine. Each CDR3 is given with its conserved first and last residue. The D gene is left open where the match is weak. Only part of the rows carry a size: once, few, many, or a class if the clone is expanded.

V gene	clone size	D gene	J gene	CDR3 protein	CDR3 DNA
TRBV6-1	-	TRBD1	TRBJ1-2	CASSDTGGAHYGYTF	TGTGCCAGCAGTGACACAGGGGGAGCGCACTATGGCTACACCTTC
TRBV5-5	once	-	TRBJ2-7	CASSFVGNTYEQYF	TGTGCCAGCAGCTTCGTGGGTAACACCTACGAGCAGTACTTC
TRBV28	-	-	TRBJ1-2	CASRHGASGGYTF	TGTGCCAGCAGACATGGGGCCTCCGGTGGCTACACCTTC
TRBV5-6	few	-	TRBJ1-5	CASSFLGSRGSNQPQHF	TGTGCCAGCAGCTTTCTGGGGTCCAGGGGTAGCAATCAGCCCCAGCATTTT
TRBV3-1/TRBV3-2	-	TRBD2	TRBJ2-1	CASSLETSVIHEQFF	TGTGCCAGCAGTCTCGAGACTAGCGTCATCCATGAGCAGTTCTTC
TRBV14	-	-	TRBJ2-1	CASSPFSAREQFF	TGTGCCAGCAGCCCCTTTTCCGCCAGGGAGCAGTTCTTC
TRBV19	-	-	TRBJ2-7	CASSITGFYEQYF	TGTGCCAGTAGTATCACAGGGTTCTACGAGCAGTACTTC
TRBV9	-	TRBD2	TRBJ2-7	CASSGLAGGPRYEQYF	TGTGCCAGCAGCGGCTTAGCGGGAGGGCCCCGGTACGAGCAGTACTTC
TRBV7-7	-	TRBD2	TRBJ2-3	CASSLAGGRTDTQYF	TGTGCCAGCAGTCTAGCGGGAGGCCGCACAGATACGCAGTATTTT
TRBV6-1	-	TRBD1	TRBJ1-1	CASSEGVNRGGTEAFF	TGTGCCAGCAGTGAAGGGGTGAACAGGGGAGGGACTGAAGCTTTCTTT
TRBV11-2	once	TRBD2	TRBJ2-1	CASSTQEGLAGAFYNEQFF	TGTGCCAGCAGCACCCAGGAGGGACTAGCGGGGGCCTTCTACAATGAGCAGTTCTTC
TRBV5-4	-	-	TRBJ2-1	CASSLRQEEQFF	TGTGCCAGCAGCTTGAGGCAGGAAGAGCAGTTCTTC
TRBV4-1	-	-	TRBJ1-2	CASSQMGEGKANYGYTF	TGCGCCAGCAGCCAAATGGGGGAGGGGAAAGCTAACTATGGCTACACCTTC
TRBV3-1/TRBV3-2	-	-	TRBJ1-1	CASSPPGRQDTEAFF	TGTGCCAGCAGCCCCCCGGGACGGCAGGACACTGAAGCTTTCTTT
TRBV2	-	-	TRBJ2-7	CASSEGRAYEQYF	TGTGCCAGCAGTGAAGGGCGCGCCTACGAGCAGTACTTC
TRBV4-1	-	-	TRBJ1-2	CASSPDSAGYYGYTF	TGCGCCAGCAGCCCCGACAGTGCAGGATACTATGGCTACACCTTC
TRBV5-1	-	-	TRBJ1-1	CASSFRGYMNTEAFF	TGCGCCAGCAGCTTTCGGGGTTATATGAACACTGAAGCTTTCTTT
TRBV21-1	-	-	TRBJ2-7	CASRDVGTEQYF	TGTGCCAGCAGGGACGTGGGCACCGAGCAGTACTTC
TRBV30	-	-	TRBJ1-5	CAWSRVYSNQPQHF	TGTGCCTGGAGTCGGGTATATAGCAATCAGCCCCAGCATTTT
TRBV5-1	-	-	TRBJ1-4	CASSRGGGEKLFF	TGCGCCAGCAGCCGGGGCGGGGGCGAAAAACTGTTTTTT
TRBV6-1	-	TRBD1	TRBJ1-6	CASSGQGARSYNSPLHF	TGTGCCAGCAGTGGACAGGGGGCGAGGTCCTATAATTCACCCCTCCACTTT
TRBV6-5	-	-	TRBJ1-5	CASSKDSDQPQHF	TGTGCCAGCAGTAAGGACAGTGATCAGCCCCAGCATTTT
TRBV2	-	TRBD2	TRBJ2-3	CASSGDSGTDTQYF	TGTGCCAGCAGTGGAGATAGCGGGACAGATACGCAGTATTTT
TRBV14	-	TRBD2	TRBJ2-1	CASSQPRGGNEQFF	TGTGCCAGCAGCCAACCCCGGGGGGGGAATGAGCAGTTCTTC
TRBV11-3	-	-	TRBJ2-2	CASSTRLGVTGELFF	TGTGCCAGCAGCACGAGATTAGGAGTTACCGGGGAGCTGTTTTTT
TRBV7-9	-	-	TRBJ1-1	CASSFGGGNTEAFF	TGTGCCAGCAGCTTTGGAGGGGGGAACACTGAAGCTTTCTTT
TRBV5-4	-	-	TRBJ2-5	CASSSGVTGETQYF	TGTGCCAGCAGCTCCGGAGTAACCGGGGAGACCCAGTACTTC
TRBV18	-	-	TRBJ2-3	CASSPRDTQYF	TGTGCCAGCTCACCGAGGGATACGCAGTATTTT
TRBV6-5	-	-	TRBJ2-1	CASSYSRASYNEQFF	TGTGCCAGCAGTTACTCCCGGGCCTCCTACAATGAGCAGTTCTTC
TRBV11-3	-	TRBD1	TRBJ2-7	CASSWTGSGEQYF	TGTGCCAGCAGCTGGACAGGGTCCGGCGAGCAGTACTTC
TRBV15	-	TRBD2	TRBJ2-2	CATSRDLTAGAGELFF	TGTGCCACCAGCAGAGATCTCACCGCGGGAGCCGGGGAGCTGTTTTTT
TRBV28	-	-	TRBJ2-1	CASSPFSQTSYNEQFF	TGTGCCAGCAGTCCTTTTAGCCAAACCTCCTACAATGAGCAGTTCTTC
TRBV6-5	-	TRBD1	TRBJ1-2	CASRYNRGGGYTF	TGTGCCAGCAGGTACAACAGGGGAGGAGGCTACACCTTC
TRBV7-3	once	TRBD2	TRBJ2-1	CASSLGLAGLNNEQFF	TGTGCCAGCAGCTTAGGACTAGCGGGGCTCAACAATGAGCAGTTCTTC
TRBV9	-	-	TRBJ2-7	CASSESSYPHEQYF	TGTGCCAGCAGCGAAAGTAGTTACCCTCACGAGCAGTACTTC
TRBV7-8	-	TRBD2	TRBJ2-7	CASSSGQTYEQYF	TGTGCCAGCTCTAGCGGGCAGACCTACGAGCAGTACTTC
TRBV5-4	few	-	TRBJ1-6	CASSSLLDSPLHF	TGTGCCAGCAGCTCACTACTGGATTCACCCCTCCACTTT
TRBV5-1	-	TRBD1	TRBJ2-2	CASSLRTGGSGELFF	TGCGCCAGCAGCTTGCGGACAGGTGGTTCGGGGGAGCTGTTTTTT
TRBV13	-	-	TRBJ1-2	CASSSWGGGGLANYGYTF	TGTGCCAGCAGTTCCTGGGGTGGAGGGGGATTAGCTAACTATGGCTACACCTTC
TRBV14	-	-	TRBJ2-3	CASSQGLQGIADTQYF	TGTGCCAGCAGCCAAGGACTCCAGGGGATAGCAGATACGCAGTATTTT
TRBV11-3	-	-	TRBJ1-2	CASSLDPAAHYGYTF	TGTGCCAGCAGCTTAGACCCCGCAGCTCACTATGGCTACACCTTC
TRBV18	-	-	TRBJ2-7	CASSPPTVPYEQYF	TGTGCCAGCTCACCACCGACAGTTCCCTACGAGCAGTACTTC
TRBV2	-	TRBD2	TRBJ2-2	CASQMGLAGATGELFF	TGTGCCAGCCAGATGGGACTAGCGGGAGCAACCGGGGAGCTGTTTTTT
TRBV6-5	-	TRBD1	TRBJ1-6	CASSYGSGGYNSPLHF	TGTGCCAGCAGTTACGGGTCAGGGGGTTATAATTCACCCCTCCACTTT